The source of this TCR beta chain is a study of blood T cell repertoires in COVID-19. About the study: Samples representing acute and convalescent COVID-19 were sourced from the United States, Italy and Spain. From T cells, B-cell-depleted T cells, or PBMCs came the material, which was cDNA or gDNA.

Those enrolled in Seattle joined during active infection and were followed longitudinally afterward. How the authors handled the data: Estimation of nucleated cell counts was performed using reference gene primer amplification. Some clones are missing from TCRdb's copy, which holds only in-frame ones; the method was immunoSEQ multiplex PCR. Clone size and the V and J calls come from that table; the DNA yielded D and trimming. The sample carries 350,000 to 450,000 clones, more than 70% recorded once. The specimen sequenced was peripheral blood. This clonotype originated in a woman in her fifties or sixties with COVID-19, enrolled during active disease.

CDR3 nucleotide sequence: TGTGCCACGAGACGACAGAAGAACACTGAAGCTTTCTTT. This sequence encodes CATRRQKNTEAFF. This rearrangement joins TRBV2 to TRBJ1-1; maybe TRBD1 (5 bases). This CDR3 is 13 amino acids long. Germline assignment: CDR1 SNHLY and CDR2 FYNNEI. V lost 10 bases to trimming and J lost 1 base, with 13 bases between them.